These 25 T cell receptor beta chains were sequenced from one sample in a study of technical replicates of blood from a few donors. Sequencing was performed with immunoSEQ multiplex PCR; in TCRdb, only in-frame clones are kept and a portion is missing. In the table there are roughly 14,000 clones, roughly 80% of which are singletons. Source material: PBMCs. The receptors shown here come from a human donor in good health.

Regarding this clone: This CDR3 is also generated by other DNA sequences in the sample. The CDR3 bases are TGTGCCAGTAGTATCCTTGGACAGTATAGCAATCAGCCCCAGCATTTT. Residues: CASSILGQYSNQPQHF. The genes are TRBV19 and TRBJ1-5, with D perhaps TRBD1 (6 bases). The ends were cut back, 3 bases at V and 0 bases at J, with 12 bases in the middle. CDR1 and CDR2 (germline): LNHDA, SQIVND (reference sequence). The CDR3 runs to 16 residues.

This chain uses TRBV29-1 with TRBJ1-1, with D uncertain. Germline V gene lookup returns CDR1 SQVTM and CDR2 ANQGSEA. The ends were cut back, 0 bases at V and 5 bases at J, with 13 bases in the middle. This CDR3 spans 14 amino acids. CDR3 sequence: CSVEDIEGLTEAFF. CDR3 DNA: TGCAGCGTTGAAGATATTGAGGGTCTTACTGAAGCTTTCTTT.

The J gene is TRBJ2-7, the V gene TRBV2, with 7 bases that match TRBD2. J lost 7 bases, V lost 7 bases, and 7 bases had no gene match. Germline V gives CDR1 SNHLY, CDR2 FYNNEI. CDR3 length equals 12 residues. DNA for the CDR3: TGTGCCAGCACTACGGGGGGTCGGGAGCAGTACTTC. This translates into CASTTGGREQYF.

This clone occurred a few times. The J gene is TRBJ2-5, the V gene TRBV5-4; 10 bases map to TRBD2. CDR1 is SGHNT, CDR2 YYREEE, per germline (reference sequence). V was clipped by 0 bases and J by 4 bases; unmatched bases: 0. The CDR3 contains 14 residues. The CDR3 spells CASSLGLAGETQYF. In nucleotides, the CDR3 is TGTGCCAGCAGCTTGGGACTAGCGGGAGAGACCCAGTACTTC.

V is TRBV7-2 and J is TRBJ2-1; 8 nucleotides align to TRBD2. J was trimmed by 3 bases and V by 2 bases; bases with no gene match: 3. Germline V CDR1 and CDR2: SGHTA, FQGNSA. This CDR3 has 15 residues. CDR3 sequence (DNA): TGTGCCAGCAGCTTAAGAACTAGCGGCTACAATGAGCAGTTCTTC. Encoded protein: CASSLRTSGYNEQFF.

The chain employs TRBV7-3 and TRBJ2-3; TRBD2 matches at 7 bases. This CDR3 comprises 15 residues. From germline, CDR1 is SGHTA and CDR2 FQGTGA. Trimming took 2 bases from V and 0 from J; bases not matched to a gene: 2. The CDR3 sequence: CASSLVGGSTDTQYF. The CDR3, as DNA: TGTGCCAGCAGCTTAGTGGGGGGGAGCACAGATACGCAGTATTTT.

The rearrangement uses TRBV6-1 and TRBJ2-2; 7 bases line up with TRBD1. The germline CDR1 and CDR2 sequences are MNHNS and SASEGT. CDR3 length: 14 amino acids. V gave up 7 bases and J gave up 3 bases; unmatched junction bases: 5. The CDR3 sequence is CASKQGVDTGELFF. The CDR3 DNA is TGTGCCAGCAAGCAGGGGGTGGACACCGGGGAGCTGTTTTTT.

The chain couples TRBV5-6 to TRBJ2-1, with 10 positions matching TRBD2. The V gene end was trimmed by 4 bases and the J gene end by 3 bases; junction bases not matched to a gene: 10. This CDR3 has 17 residues. In germline, CDR1 is SGHDT, CDR2 YYEEEE. CDR3 residues: CASSQEILAGVYNEQFF. DNA of the CDR3: TGTGCCAGCAGCCAGGAAATCCTAGCGGGAGTCTACAATGAGCAGTTCTTC. Full variable domain (remainder filled in from reference TRBV5-6 and TRBJ2-1): DAGVTQSPTHLIKTRGQQVTLRCSPKSGHDTVSWYQQALGQGPQFIFQYYEEEERQRGNFPDRFSGHQFPNYSSELNVNALLLGDSALYLCASSQEILAGVYNEQFFGPGTRLTVL.

The J gene is TRBJ2-2, the V gene TRBV2; 9 nucleotides align to TRBD1. The J segment lost 0 bases and the V segment lost 6 bases, leaving 5 bases of the junction unmatched. Looked up from germline, CDR1 is SNHLY and CDR2 is FYNNEI. The CDR3 covers 16 residues. As DNA, the CDR3 is TGTGCCAGCAGAAGAGGACAGGGGTCGAACACCGGGGAGCTGTTTTTT. This gives the protein CASRRGQGSNTGELFF.

The chain joins TRBV10-1 to TRBJ1-1; no clear D. Germline V gene sequence: CDR1 WNHNN, CDR2 SYGVQD (reference sequence). CDR3 length equals 13 residues. V shed 3 bases and J shed 4 bases, with 9 bases lying between them. The CDR3 region has the DNA TGCGCCAGCAGTGACATTGCGGGCACTGAAGCTTTCTTT. Amino acids: CASSDIAGTEAFF.

This clone was seen only a few times. The rearrangement uses TRBV6-5 and TRBJ1-5; 8 bases agree with TRBD1. This CDR3 is built from 12 residues. V lost 4 bases, J lost 16 bases, and 9 bases stayed unmatched. Germline V gene data show CDR1 as MNHEY and CDR2 as SVGAGI. The CDR3 here is CASSSRTGLTHF. CDR3 coding DNA: TGTGCCAGCAGTTCGAGGACAGGGCTGACCCATTTT.

This chain joins TRBV7-6 and TRBJ2-5, with D maybe TRBD2 (5 bases). This CDR3 contains 17 residues. Trimming stripped 5 bases from V and 1 base from J, with 20 bases between. Germline lookup yields CDR1 SGHVS and CDR2 FNYEAQ. The CDR3 DNA reads TGTGCCAGCAGCCGACTTGGAGGTGGGAGACTCCAAGAGACCCAGTACTTC. Translated: CASSRLGGGRLQETQYF.

This clone has only one observation. V gene TRBV6-1 combines with J gene TRBJ2-7, with a possible D match to TRBD1 (6 bases). The ends were cut back, 0 bases at V and 3 bases at J, with 12 bases in the middle. CDR3 size: 15 residues. CDR1 MNHNS and CDR2 SASEGT come from the germline V gene. As DNA, the CDR3 is TGTGCCAGCAGTGAAGCGCTACAGGGAGTCTACGAGCAGTACTTC. Residues: CASSEALQGVYEQYF.

The chain links TRBV30 to TRBJ1-3; the match to TRBD1 covers 8 bases. The J segment lost 4 bases and the V segment lost 3 bases, leaving 8 bases of the junction unmatched. The CDR3 covers 15 residues. From germline, CDR1 is GTSNPN and CDR2 SVGIG (reference sequence). The CDR3 protein is CAWRGQGLGGNTIYF. The CDR3 nucleotides are TGTGCCTGGAGAGGACAGGGTTTGGGGGGAAACACCATATATTTT.

The chain links TRBV7-9 to TRBJ2-6; 7 positions match TRBD2. The CDR3 consists of 15 residues. Per germline, CDR1 SEHNR and CDR2 FQNEAQ (reference sequence). V was clipped by 5 bases and J by 4 bases; unmatched bases: 5. CDR3 in amino acids: CASSHGGSGANVLTF. The CDR3 DNA reads as TGTGCCAGCAGCCACGGGGGGTCCGGGGCCAACGTCCTGACTTTC.

The J gene is TRBJ2-7, the V gene TRBV11-2; 9 nucleotides agree with TRBD2. With 8 bases clipped from V and 13 bases from J, the junction kept 18 bases outside the gene matches. From germline, CDR1 is SGHAT and CDR2 FQNNGV. The CDR3 contains 14 residues. CDR3 DNA sequence: TGTGCCAGCGGACCCCCGCAGACTAGCGGAGTCCCCTACTTC. Protein: CASGPPQTSGVPYF.

This clone was counted once. The chain links TRBV6-1 to TRBJ2-5; unclear D gene. Germline assignment: CDR1 MNHNS and CDR2 SASEGT. There are 13 residues in the CDR3. Trimming cost V 5 bases and J 7 bases, with 14 bases left between them. The CDR3 DNA reads as TGTGCCAGCAGTACGACCACGTGGAGGACCCAGTACTTC. Translated, it gives CASSTTTWRTQYF.

This chain connects TRBV7-9 to TRBJ2-7; the match to TRBD1 covers 7 bases. This CDR3 region has 12 residues. Per germline, CDR1 SEHNR and CDR2 FQNEAQ (reference sequence). With 2 bases clipped from V and 7 bases from J, the junction kept 2 bases outside the gene matches. This CDR3 is CASSLSRGEQYF. The CDR3 nucleotides read TGTGCCAGCAGCTTAAGCAGGGGGGAGCAGTACTTC.

V and J are TRBV6-1 and TRBJ2-1; D might be TRBD1 (5 bases). The CDR3 is 15 residues long. Trimming cost V 1 base and J 0 bases, with 7 bases left between them. CDR1 and CDR2 (germline): MNHNS, SASEGT. The CDR3 DNA is TGTGCCAGCAGTGAAGTGCAGGGCTCCTACAATGAGCAGTTCTTC. Translation: CASSEVQGSYNEQFF.

This clone was seen only a few times. V and J are TRBV2 and TRBJ1-2; TRBD1 aligns across 9 bases. In germline, CDR1 is SNHLY, CDR2 FYNNEI. The J segment lost 7 bases and the V segment lost 5 bases, leaving 5 bases of the junction unmatched. This CDR3 region has 13 residues. This CDR3 reads CASSPGQGTGYTF. CDR3 coding DNA: TGTGCCAGCAGTCCCGGACAGGGGACTGGCTACACCTTC. The whole variable domain, filled in from reference TRBV2 and TRBJ1-2, reads EPEVTQTPSHQVTQMGQEVILRCVPISNHLYFYWYRQILGQKVEFLVSFYNNEISEKSEIFDDQFSVERPDGSNFTLKIRSTKLEDSAMYFCASSPGQGTGYTFGSGTRLTVV.

The chain joins TRBV5-1 to TRBJ2-1; 13 bases agree with TRBD2. After removal of 3 bases from V and 7 bases from J, the junction contained 10 bases not matched to a gene. The CDR3 sequence is 17 residues long. CDR1 and CDR2 from the germline V gene are SGHRS and YFSETQ. CDR3 nucleotide sequence: TGCGCCAGCAGCTCCGCCGGACTAGCGGGAGTGTGGAATGAGCAGTTCTTC. Residues: CASSSAGLAGVWNEQFF.

The chain recombines TRBV5-6 with TRBJ1-2, with TRBD1 matching 9 bases. There are 15 residues in the CDR3. CDR1 SGHDT and CDR2 YYEEEE come from the germline V gene. Trimming removed 0 bases from V and 6 bases from J; junction bases left unmatched: 6. The CDR3 here is CASSLGGTGMDGYTF. The CDR3, as DNA: TGTGCCAGCAGCTTGGGCGGGACAGGGATGGATGGCTACACCTTC.

The chain uses TRBV14 and TRBJ2-7; 9 nucleotides align to TRBD1. V was clipped by 3 bases and J by 2 bases; unmatched bases: 32. Germline CDR1 is SGHDN and CDR2 is FVKESK. The CDR3 is 24 residues long. The CDR3 DNA sequence: TGTGCCAGCAGCCAGAAAAGAATACTCCCGGGACAGGGTTCGGCCATTCGAATAACCTACGAGCAGTACTTC. Translation gives CASSQKRILPGQGSAIRITYEQYF.

The chain has TRBV28 and TRBJ2-1, with TRBD2 identical over 15 bases. V lost 5 bases to trimming and J lost 5 bases; unmatched junction nucleotides: 16. This CDR3 spans 20 amino acids. CDR1 is MDHEN, CDR2 SYDVKM, per germline. CDR3 sequence: CASSNPGLAGGRLFDNEQFF. In nucleotides, the CDR3 is TGTGCCAGCAGTAACCCCGGACTAGCGGGAGGGCGACTGTTCGACAATGAGCAGTTCTTC.

The V gene is TRBV7-9, the J gene TRBJ1-2; D remains unclear. From germline, CDR1 is SEHNR and CDR2 FQNEAQ (reference sequence). V gave up 4 bases and J gave up 2 bases, with 11 bases separating them. CDR3 length equals 14 residues. This CDR3 reads CASSSSSPNYGYTF. Here the CDR3 DNA reads TGTGCCAGCAGCTCTAGTAGCCCGAACTATGGCTACACCTTC.